Each of the 6 T cell receptor beta chains below was sequenced from the same sample in a study of response to subunit inactivated influenza vaccine. Using its own MiXCR run on the RT-PCR reads, TCRdb lists one record per CDR3 protein. The data hold 590,000 or so distinct CDR3 sequences, with 12% to 15% observed a single time. The sample here was PBMCs from blood, taken less than 15 days before vaccination. The receptors derive from a middle-aged man who received an inactivated influenza vaccine.

This clonotype was seen a few times. V and J are TRBV2 and TRBJ1-2; 7 nucleotides line up with TRBD1. CDR1 is SNHLY and CDR2 is FYNNEI in the germline V gene. The V gene end was trimmed by 7 bases and the J gene end by 2 bases; junction bases not matched to a gene: 19. The CDR3 has 18 residues. This CDR3 is CASIRPPVIGGENYGYTF. For the CDR3, the DNA is TGTGCCAGCATCCGTCCACCGGTGATAGGGGGCGAAAACTATGGCTACACCTTC.

This clonotype was counted a few times. The CDR3 loop reads CASSSATSGRVYNEQFF. CDR3 DNA sequence: TGCGCCAGCAGCTCAGCGACTAGCGGGAGGGTCTACAATGAGCAGTTCTTC. The chain is built from TRBV5-1 and TRBJ2-1, with TRBD2 identical over 14 bases. Germline V lookup: CDR1 SGHRS, CDR2 YFSETQ. The CDR3 has 17 residues. The ends lost 3 bases at V and 3 bases at J; junction bases unmatched: 5.

This clonotype appeared many times. V is TRBV7-2 and J is TRBJ1-6; D uncertain. V was clipped by 5 bases and J by 13 bases, with 15 bases between them. CDR3 length: 13 residues. Germline CDR1 and CDR2: SGHTA and FQGNSA. CDR3 nucleotides: TGTGCCAGCAGCCCCCTCGGGCTATCCCCCCTCCACTTT. This translates into CASSPLGLSPLHF. Full variable domain (rest looked up from reference TRBV7-2 and TRBJ1-6): GAGVSQSPSNKVTEKGKDVELRCDPISGHTALYWYRQSLGQGLEFLIYFQGNSAPDKSGLPSDRFSAERTGGSVSTLTIQRTQQEDSAVYLCASSPLGLSPLHFGNGTRLTVT.

The V gene is TRBV2, the J gene TRBJ1-2, with 8 bases identical to TRBD1. This CDR3 contains 12 residues. Germline-derived CDR1 and CDR2 are SNHLY and FYNNEI. V shed 11 bases and J 7 bases; nucleotides not matched to a gene: 9. For the CDR3, the DNA is TGTGCCGGCGGACAGGGAAACAGTGGCTACACCTTC. Translated: CAGGQGNSGYTF.

This clonotype showed up many times. The chain has TRBV5-5 and TRBJ2-4; 7 bases are a match to TRBD1. The CDR3 runs to 15 residues. V dropped 4 bases and J dropped 0; count of bases not matched to a gene: 4. Germline V gives CDR1 SGHKS, CDR2 YYEKEE (reference sequence). The CDR3 reads CASSPGQLAKNIQYF. CDR3 nucleotide sequence: TGTGCCAGCAGCCCGGGACAGCTAGCCAAAAACATTCAGTACTTC.

This clonotype has only a few counts. The chain has TRBV5-1 and TRBJ1-1, with D unclear. This CDR3 is 15 amino acids long. Germline V gene lookup returns CDR1 SGHRS and CDR2 YFSETQ. V lost 0 bases to trimming and J lost 0 bases, with 9 bases between them. CDR3 in DNA: TGCGCCAGCAGCTTGGAGATATCGGTGAACACTGAAGCTTTCTTT. Encoded protein: CASSLEISVNTEAFF.